The 21 T cell receptor beta chains below all came from one sample that was sequenced in a study of OX40 agonist ivuxolimab in advanced cancers. Using immunoSEQ multiplex PCR, the repertoire was profiled, and TCRdb retains in-frame clones only, with some absent. The profile covers some 66,000 clones, with 77% appearing a single time and more than 1.5% taken by the ten largest. The material sequenced was CD4+ or CD8+ T cells sorted from blood, taken in a trial of the OX40 agonist ivuxolimab. These receptors all stem from an adult with an advanced solid tumor such as melanoma, head and neck, liver or kidney cancer.

The chain joins TRBV6-5 to TRBJ1-4; 8 bases map to TRBD1. Germline assignment: CDR1 MNHEY and CDR2 SVGAGI. CDR3 size: 14 residues. The V and J ends lost 7 bases and 5 bases, in that order; junction bases with no gene match: 6. The CDR3 sequence is CASNPGQGNEKLFF. The CDR3 nucleotides read TGTGCCAGCAACCCTGGACAGGGAAATGAAAAACTGTTTTTT.

CDR3 protein: CASSLGGGRADNIQYF. The CDR3 DNA follows: TGCGCCAGCAGCTTGGGAGGCGGGAGGGCCGATAACATTCAGTACTTC. This chain links TRBV5-1 with TRBJ2-4; 9 bases align to TRBD2. The CDR3 has 16 residues. V gave up 0 bases and J gave up 7 bases; unmatched junction bases: 8. Germline CDR1 and CDR2: SGHRS and YFSETQ.

The chain couples TRBV2 to TRBJ2-7; no clear D gene. V was trimmed by 6 bases and J by 0 bases, leaving 6 bases between them. The CDR3 has 12 amino acids. Germline V lookup: CDR1 SNHLY, CDR2 FYNNEI. The CDR3 region is CASSPSSYEQYF. CDR3 bases: TGTGCCAGCAGCCCGAGCTCCTACGAGCAGTACTTC.

The genes are TRBV29-1 and TRBJ1-2; D gene uncertain. This CDR3 region has 9 residues. Trimming cost V 2 bases and J 14 bases, with 9 bases left between them. CDR1 and CDR2 from the germline V gene are SQVTM and ANQGSEA. CDR3 sequence: CSVENSYTF. DNA for the CDR3: TGCAGCGTTGAAAACTCGTATACCTTC.

This sequence joins TRBV5-6 and TRBJ2-1; TRBD1 agrees at 8 bases. Germline-derived CDR1 and CDR2 are SGHDT and YYEEEE. The ends lost 1 base at V and 6 bases at J; junction bases unmatched: 6. This CDR3 has 15 amino acids. CDR3 in amino acids: CASSLQDRAFNEQFF. CDR3 in DNA: TGTGCCAGCAGCTTGCAGGACAGGGCATTCAATGAGCAGTTCTTC.

The chain links TRBV28 to TRBJ1-2; D is undetermined. Germline loops: CDR1 MDHEN, CDR2 SYDVKM. The CDR3 consists of 13 residues. The V end lost 5 bases, the J end lost 0 bases, and 7 bases lay between the germline ends. CDR3 amino acids: CASSGGTNYGYTF. CDR3 nucleotide sequence: TGTGCCAGCAGTGGTGGTACTAACTATGGCTACACCTTC.

J is TRBJ1-4 and V is TRBV5-1; the D is unclear. V lost 3 bases to trimming and J lost 0 bases, with 3 bases between them. The CDR3 has 13 amino acids. Germline V lookup: CDR1 SGHRS, CDR2 YFSETQ. Here the CDR3 reads CASSSATNEKLFF. The CDR3 nucleotides are TGCGCCAGCAGCTCTGCAACTAATGAAAAACTGTTTTTT.

The sample holds many counts of this clone. This chain joins TRBV5-6 and TRBJ1-5; D unresolved. V shed 3 bases and J shed 4 bases, with 5 bases lying between them. CDR3 size: 12 residues. Germline assignment: CDR1 SGHDT and CDR2 YYEEEE. The CDR3 here is CASSWANQPQHF. The CDR3 DNA reads TGTGCCAGCAGCTGGGCTAATCAGCCCCAGCATTTT.

V usage is TRBV5-1 and J usage is TRBJ2-3; D remains ambiguous. The CDR3 spans 14 residues. V lost 6 bases and J lost 0, with 11 bases in between. Germline assignment: CDR1 SGHRS and CDR2 YFSETQ. CDR3 in amino acids: CASKDIQSTDTQYF. In DNA, the CDR3 is TGCGCCAGCAAGGATATACAGAGCACAGATACGCAGTATTTT.

The genes are TRBV2 and TRBJ1-1; D gene ambiguous. V lost 7 bases to trimming and J lost 0 bases, with 9 bases between them. This CDR3 has 13 residues. Germline CDR1 is SNHLY and CDR2 is FYNNEI. Here the CDR3 DNA reads TGTGCCAGCACAGGTCTCATGAACACTGAAGCTTTCTTT. It specifies CASTGLMNTEAFF.

This clone was detected only once. The rearrangement joins TRBV18 to TRBJ2-7; 9 positions agree with TRBD2. The CDR3 is 17 residues long. In germline, CDR1 is KGHSH, CDR2 LQKENI. Trimming at V came to 0 bases and at J to 2 bases, leaving 8 bases not matched to a gene. The CDR3 protein is CASSPPTAGGLPYEQYF. As DNA, the CDR3 is TGTGCCAGCTCACCACCAACAGCGGGGGGCTTACCCTACGAGCAGTACTTC.

The gene calls are TRBV5-1 and TRBJ1-1; no reliable D call. Germline V CDR1 and CDR2: SGHRS, YFSETQ. The CDR3 extends over 14 amino acids. The germline V and J ends were trimmed by 0 bases and 1 base, with 7 bases remaining between them. Written as DNA, the CDR3 is TGCGCCAGCAGCTTGGTTCCGGAGAACACTGAAGCTTTCTTT. Translating it yields CASSLVPENTEAFF.

This chain uses TRBV19 with TRBJ1-2; D is undetermined. The length of the CDR3 is 14 residues. Germline V gene sequence: CDR1 LNHDA, CDR2 SQIVND (reference sequence). Trimming stripped 4 bases from V and 3 bases from J, with 12 bases between. CDR3 region: CASSTHRRDYGYTF. The CDR3 DNA follows: TGTGCCAGTAGTACTCACCGAAGGGACTATGGCTACACCTTC.

A single count supports this clone. V is TRBV28 and J is TRBJ2-2; the D is unclear. The CDR3 length is 16 residues. V gave up 1 base and J gave up 0 bases, with 9 bases separating them. Germline V gene sequence: CDR1 MDHEN, CDR2 SYDVKM. The CDR3 loop is CASSLLGPANTGELFF. The CDR3 DNA is TGTGCCAGCAGTTTATTAGGACCCGCGAACACCGGGGAGCTGTTTTTT. Full variable domain (outside the CDR3, taken from reference TRBV28 and TRBJ2-2): DVKVTQSSRYLVKRTGEKVFLECVQDMDHENMFWYRQDPGLGLRLIYFSYDVKMKEKGDIPEGYSVSREKKERFSLILESASTNQTSMYLCASSLLGPANTGELFFGEGSRLTVL.

The chain is built from TRBV5-4 and TRBJ2-3; perhaps D is TRBD1 or TRBD2 (5 bases each). CDR3 length: 17 amino acids. Germline-derived CDR1 and CDR2 are SGHNT and YYREEE (reference sequence). Deletions cut 5 bases from V and 0 bases from J, with 19 bases between. For the CDR3, the DNA is TGTGCCAGCAGTAGACAGAGGGGTGGGATTAGCACAGATACGCAGTATTTT. This gives the protein CASSRQRGGISTDTQYF.

The chain combines TRBV10-3 with TRBJ2-4; no firm D call. The CDR3 loop spans 11 amino acids. Trimming pared 3 bases from V and 12 bases from J, leaving 9 bases between. Germline V gives CDR1 ENHRY, CDR2 SYGVKD. The CDR3 sequence is CAISDSLAQYF. The DNA for the CDR3 is TGTGCCATCAGTGACAGCTTGGCTCAGTACTTC.

The chain couples TRBV10-3 to TRBJ2-1; 8 nucleotides align to TRBD2. Germline V gene lookup returns CDR1 ENHRY and CDR2 SYGVKD. This CDR3 is built from 15 residues. V lost 4 bases, J lost 7 bases, and 9 bases stayed unmatched. The CDR3 is CAISGKAGVNNEQFF. Here the CDR3 DNA reads TGTGCCATCAGTGGTAAAGCGGGAGTCAATAATGAGCAGTTCTTC.

This chain links TRBV11-3 with TRBJ2-3; TRBD1 matches 7 bases. The CDR3 is 15 residues long. The trim removed 5 bases at V and 5 bases at J, leaving 10 bases unmatched. Germline V gene lookup returns CDR1 SGHNT and CDR2 YENEEA. For the CDR3, the DNA is TGTGCCAGCAGCGGACACAGGGGCTCGGGAGATACGCAGTATTTT. Translated, it gives CASSGHRGSGDTQYF.

This rearrangement joins TRBV15 to TRBJ2-2; no definite D call. Per the germline V gene, CDR1 is LNHNV and CDR2 is YYDKDF (reference sequence). The CDR3 loop spans 14 amino acids. With 1 base removed from V and 4 bases from J, the gap between germline ends came to 7 bases. CDR3 nucleotide sequence: TGTGCCACCAGCAGAGGACGAAGCACCGGGGAGCTGTTTTTT. Translated: CATSRGRSTGELFF.

There are a few counts of this clone. The genes are TRBV2 and TRBJ2-7, with TRBD1 matching over 9 bases. With V trimmed by 4 bases and J by 1 base, 5 bases remained unmatched. The germline V gene has CDR1 SNHLY and CDR2 FYNNEI. The CDR3 runs to 15 residues. The CDR3 reads CASSGGTGSSYEQYF. The CDR3 region has the DNA TGTGCCAGCAGTGGGGGGACAGGGTCTTCCTACGAGCAGTACTTC.

The V gene is TRBV2, the J gene TRBJ2-7; the match to TRBD1 covers 7 bases. Germline V gene sequence: CDR1 SNHLY, CDR2 FYNNEI. The V and J ends lost 6 bases and 5 bases, in that order; junction bases with no gene match: 13. The CDR3 consists of 15 residues. CDR3 nucleotides: TGTGCCAGCAGCGCCCTAAGGACAGGTCTCAACGAGCAGTACTTC. Its protein product is CASSALRTGLNEQYF.